This T cell receptor (beta chain) was captured in a study of long-term antiretroviral therapy in people with HIV. With survey level as its setting, the immunoSEQ assay was v3.0. Sequencing aimed at about 35,000-55,000 T-cell genomes per sample. Repertoires were generated with immunoSEQ multiplex PCR, while TCRdb's copy carries only in-frame clones and drops some. This table holds some 29,000 clones, 85% to 90% found once. CDR1 is MNHEY, CDR2 SMNVEV, per germline (reference sequence). The CDR3 has 17 residues. Deletions cut 4 bases from V and 2 bases from J, with 18 bases between. The specimen comprised unsorted PBMCs, sampled 3.2 years before starting antiretroviral therapy. This receptor was obtained from a man in his fifties or sixties with HIV. The chain carries TRBV27 and TRBJ2-1; the D gene could be TRBD1 or TRBD2 (5 bases each). CDR3 protein: CASSSPPGTVTYNEQFF. In DNA, the CDR3 is TGTGCCAGCAGTTCCCCGCCCGGGACCGTCACCTACAATGAGCAGTTCTTC.